Here is one TCR beta chain with its context. Antigen specificity is unknown. This entry belongs to a study of CD8+ T cells in alopecia areata. Whole-study context: Treated patients were given 5 to 10 mg oral tofacitinib twice daily. Regarding the study as a whole: Scalp samples also yield sequences of resident alphabeta T cells from normal skin. Under tofacitinib, fewer expanded CD8+ clones appeared among the top 100 scalp clones.

After isolation, RNA underwent reverse transcription to generate cDNA as the sequencing template. Generated by immunoSEQ multiplex PCR, the TCRdb table keeps only in-frame clones and is missing some. The sample includes around 120,000 clones, about 54% of them seen just once. The treatment is: oral pan-JAK inhibitor, 5-10 mg twice daily. It was from alopecia areata patients that lesional scalp punch biopsies and peripheral blood were collected. The receptor comes from a human donor with alopecia areata. Here the sequenced sample was CD8+ T cells sorted from blood, taken at week 4, from a patient treated with tofacitinib.

The CDR3 reads CASHGRYKTQYF. CDR3 sequence (DNA): TGTGCCAGCCATGGGAGGTACAAGACCCAGTACTTC. This chain joins TRBV11-2 and TRBJ2-5; tentatively, D is TRBD2 (6 bases). Germline-derived CDR1 and CDR2 are SGHAT and FQNNGV. V shed 8 bases and J shed 6 bases, with 13 bases lying between them. CDR3 size: 12 residues.